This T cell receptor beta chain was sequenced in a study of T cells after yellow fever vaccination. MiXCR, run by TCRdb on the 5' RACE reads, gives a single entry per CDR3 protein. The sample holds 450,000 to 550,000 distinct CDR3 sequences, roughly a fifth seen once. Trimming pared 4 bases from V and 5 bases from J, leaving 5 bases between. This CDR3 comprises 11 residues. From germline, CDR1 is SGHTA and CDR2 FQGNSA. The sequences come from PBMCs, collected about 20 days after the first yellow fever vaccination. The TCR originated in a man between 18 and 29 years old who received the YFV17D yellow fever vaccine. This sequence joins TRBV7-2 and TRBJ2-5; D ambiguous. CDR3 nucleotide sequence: TGTGCCAGCAGCTCGACTGAGACCCAGTACTTC. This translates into CASSSTETQYF.